These 8 T cell receptor beta chains were sequenced from one sample in a study of blood T cell repertoires in COVID-19. Repertoires were generated with immunoSEQ multiplex PCR, while TCRdb's copy carries only in-frame clones and drops some. The data show approximately 230,000 clones, with 80% to 90% seen just once and about 4% held by the top ten. The sequenced sample was PBMCs or T cells enriched from blood (not recorded which). Receptor source: a woman aged 25 to 39 who had recovered from COVID-19.

V and J are TRBV30 and TRBJ1-2; D is ambiguous. The CDR3 is 11 residues long. Germline loops: CDR1 GTSNPN, CDR2 SVGIG (reference sequence). V lost 7 bases to trimming and J lost 3 bases, with 9 bases between them. The CDR3 bases are TGTGCCTTGGCCGGGGACTATGGCTACACCTTC. Residues: CALAGDYGYTF.

The chain recombines TRBV6-5 with TRBJ1-4; D unclear. The CDR3 contains 11 residues. In germline, CDR1 is MNHEY, CDR2 SVGAGI. Trimming took 6 bases from V and 6 from J, leaving 5 bases between them. CDR3 nucleotide sequence: TGTGCCAGCAGGGAGGATGAAAAACTGTTTTTT. Translation: CASREDEKLFF.

The chain couples TRBV6-5 to TRBJ2-7, with D unclear. Trimming stripped 2 bases from V and 3 bases from J, with 17 bases between. The germline V gene encodes CDR1 MNHEY and CDR2 SVGAGI. This CDR3 comprises 16 residues. CDR3 DNA sequence: TGTGCCAGCAGTTACACCGCCGCCGAGGATTTCTACGAGCAGTACTTC. Amino acids: CASSYTAAEDFYEQYF.

The chain combines TRBV28 with TRBJ1-4, with 7 bases matching TRBD1. CDR3 length equals 15 residues. With 3 bases clipped from V and 4 bases from J, the junction kept 5 bases outside the gene matches. Germline V lookup: CDR1 MDHEN, CDR2 SYDVKM. For the CDR3, the DNA is TGTGCCAGCAGTTTTGGACAGGCCCTTAATGAAAAACTGTTTTTT. It is translated as CASSFGQALNEKLFF.

The genes are TRBV11-3 and TRBJ2-7; a possible D gene is TRBD2 (5 bases). There are 14 residues in the CDR3. Germline CDR1 SGHNT, CDR2 YENEEA. The V end was cut by 5 bases, the J end by 5 bases, with 16 bases between. This CDR3 is CASSEPTFGDEQYF. The CDR3 region has the DNA TGTGCCAGCAGCGAGCCTACGTTCGGGGACGAGCAGTACTTC.

This CDR3 is CATSAGVGSGANVLTF. The CDR3 coding sequence is TGTGCCACCAGCGCAGGTGTGGGCTCTGGGGCCAACGTCCTGACTTTC. This chain links TRBV15 with TRBJ2-6; D unclear. V was clipped by 5 bases and J by 0 bases, with 11 bases between them. The CDR3 is 16 amino acids. Germline CDR1 reads LNHNV; CDR2 reads YYDKDF (reference sequence).

As regards this clone: The sample has other DNA sequences that encode this CDR3 too. The chain joins TRBV18 to TRBJ2-1, with 7 nucleotides matching TRBD1. The trim removed 3 bases at V and 5 bases at J, leaving 1 base unmatched. The CDR3 has 13 residues. Germline V CDR1 and CDR2: KGHSH, LQKENI. In nucleotides, the CDR3 is TGTGCCAGCTCACCTGGGACAGACAATGAGCAGTTCTTC. This translates into CASSPGTDNEQFF.

The chain combines TRBV28 with TRBJ1-2, with TRBD1 matching 12 bases. Per germline, CDR1 MDHEN and CDR2 SYDVKM. There are 18 residues in the CDR3. V was clipped by 4 bases and J by 4 bases; unmatched bases: 13. The CDR3 spells CASSSPGTGGAGAYGYTF. The CDR3 DNA follows: TGTGCCAGCAGTTCTCCCGGGACAGGGGGCGCGGGTGCCTATGGCTACACCTTC.